Listed here is a single T cell receptor beta chain. Antigen: not known. The study sampled nominally healthy donors, though unrecorded immune exposures were likely. PCR amplification relied on 60 Vbeta primers (plus 13 Jbeta primers). Generated by immunoSEQ multiplex PCR, the TCRdb table keeps only in-frame clones and is missing some. The data contain more than 150,000 clones, 80% of them singletons. The data are from a study of cytomegalovirus exposure and HLA in healthy donors. Study outcomes and limitations: Relative to equally common others, HLA-associated TCR beta chains showed greater clonal expansion in a later analysis.

The germline V gene encodes CDR1 GTSNPN and CDR2 SVGIG (reference sequence). V lost 1 base, J lost 5 bases, and 12 bases lay in between. The CDR3 has 15 amino acids. This clonotype was sampled from a boy aged 5 to 17 in good health and CMV-seronegative. The chain links TRBV30 to TRBJ1-6; no clear D gene. The material sequenced was PBMCs. The CDR3 loop reads CAWSGGVGDNSPLHF. The CDR3 DNA sequence: TGTGCCTGGAGTGGAGGAGTGGGAGATAATTCACCCCTCCACTTT.